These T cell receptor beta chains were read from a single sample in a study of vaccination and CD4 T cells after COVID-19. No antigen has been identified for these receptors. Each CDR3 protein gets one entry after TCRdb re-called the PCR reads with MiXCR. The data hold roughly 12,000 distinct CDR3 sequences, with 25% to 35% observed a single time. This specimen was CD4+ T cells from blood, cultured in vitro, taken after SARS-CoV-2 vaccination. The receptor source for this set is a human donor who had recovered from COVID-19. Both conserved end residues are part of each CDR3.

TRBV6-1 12 CASDRSYYGYTF
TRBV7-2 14 CASSSSGRVDEQFF
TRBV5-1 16 CASSLGTHEEEETQYF
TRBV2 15 CASRTGTGTNTEAFF
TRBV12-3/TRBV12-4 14 CASTPRGLTDTQYF
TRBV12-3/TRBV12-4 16 CASSLRGGSGANVLTF
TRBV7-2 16 CASSLAPMGPRGEQFF
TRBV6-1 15 CASRNDRGPYNEQFF
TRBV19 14 CASSTGQEGQPQHF
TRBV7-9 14 CASSLGRLNYGYTF
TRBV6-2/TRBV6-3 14 CASVEGGRGNTIYF
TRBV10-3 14 CAISESEGAGGYTF
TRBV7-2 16 CASSFRLRDHYNEQFF
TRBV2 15 CASRSLGGFQETQYF
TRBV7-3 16 CASSQRPPGDTGELFF
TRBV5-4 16 CASRQLGGGNTGELFF
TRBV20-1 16 CSASGRTGTGTDTQYF
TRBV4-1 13 CASSQDRVNEQFF
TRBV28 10 CATGQETQYF
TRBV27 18 CASSLTPLLGSLVRGYTF
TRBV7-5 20 CISVPEADTGEGESTDTQYF
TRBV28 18 CASNPHGLSGRGTDTQYF
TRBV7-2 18 CASSLEFSRGQGYNEQFF
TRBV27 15 CASSLSGTGKGGAFF
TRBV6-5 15 CANSSPYRPQTEAFF
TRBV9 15 CASSATGGRTGELFF
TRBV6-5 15 CASSYRQESNQPQHF
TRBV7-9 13 CASSPPPGNTIYF
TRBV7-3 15 CASSLTSGQITEAFF
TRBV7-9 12 CASLSSGNTIYF
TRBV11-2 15 CASSLGQGPNQPQHF
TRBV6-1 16 CASRTDRGKLVYGYTF
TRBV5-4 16 CASSLTTRVKGDGYTF
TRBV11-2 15 CASSLDSRLNTEAFF
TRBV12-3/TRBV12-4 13 CASSDRGGQPQHF
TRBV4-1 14 CASSQDHGITEAFF
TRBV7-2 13 CASSLGQHNEQFF
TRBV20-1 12 CSAATSGRRQFF
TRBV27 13 CASSFGGGTEAFF
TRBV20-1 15 CSAPALRGNYNEQFF
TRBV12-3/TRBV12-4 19 CASSFFDWAGGRYQETQYF
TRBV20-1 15 CSASPQKASNQPQHF
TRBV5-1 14 CASSSPDRAGGCTF
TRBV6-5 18 CASSYRQGRRMMNTEAFF
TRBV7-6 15 CASSPGTGVGYEQYF
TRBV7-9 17 CASRKQTGLINTGELFF